This record concerns one TCR beta chain sequence. This clonotype was seen at least ten times. Its antigen has not been determined. Base-call qualities are not available, and no considerably larger clone is one nucleotide away. This record comes from a study of T cells in Graves' hyperthyroidism and ophthalmopathy (dated by TCRdb to about 2019). Regarding the complete study: Peripheral blood samples were taken at the time of initial diagnosis, prior to any treatment. Prospective prediction of ophthalmopathy was tested in an independent validation cohort consisting of 18 hyperthyroidism patients and more than 15 patients who later progressed to ophthalmopathy. After sampling, hyperthyroidism patients received methimazole starting at 30 mg daily, and ophthalmopathy patients received high-dose intravenous methylprednisolone. In several Graves' hyperthyroidism patients, the study also compared T-cell repertoires from thyroid tissue with T-cell repertoires from blood. According to the paper, TCR Vbeta CDR3 sequencing was carried out on about 140 peripheral blood samples, which came from 40 to 45 ophthalmopathy, 75 or so hyperthyroidism and roughly 17 progressor patients. To identify distinguishing TCR V-J signatures, a discovery cohort of roughly 100 patients was used, comprising 43 with Graves' ophthalmopathy and some 57 with stable Graves' hyperthyroidism. The roughly 94 discovery patients were randomly divided into training and test sets at a 7:3 ratio. The study at large found these results: A model built on a 13 V-J signature distinguished ophthalmopathy from stable hyperthyroidism, reaching roughly 88% sensitivity and under 84% specificity in cross-validation and 80%/75% in testing. In validation, the model predicted progression to ophthalmopathy a median of 6.5 months before onset, with about 70% sensitivity and roughly 73% specificity. No statistical method was used to fix the sample size in advance, and group allocation was not hidden from the investigators. Most expanded thyroid clonotypes (frequency above 0.001) were also detected in blood, a finding suggesting that blood repertoires may reflect thyroid immune responses.

Ophthalmopathy patients had moderately to severely active disease, Clinical Activity Score of at least 3, NOSPECS grade of at least 4, and duration under 3 months. The study excluded patients with uncontrolled infections, other autoimmune diseases, pregnancy or lactation. Diagnoses relied on clinical symptoms, serum thyroxine and TRAb, thyroid ultrasound and orbital computed tomography. Ficoll-Paque density gradient centrifugation was used to isolate PBMCs from under 11 ml of fresh peripheral blood. Total RNA was extracted using Trizol reagent, and RNA quality was assessed on an Agilent 2100 Bioanalyzer. The TCR beta CDR3 regions were amplified from RNA transcripts. The TCR CDR3 was subjected to a first round of RT-PCR using the HTBI primer set and the Qiagen OneStep RT-PCR kit. A second multiplex PCR round built the libraries, followed by size selection and purification. Libraries were sequenced paired-end with 100 bp reads on an Illumina HiSeq2000. The published analysis was carried out like this. Raw data were processed with SOAPnuke, discarding reads with adapters, uncalled bases, mean Phred below 15, or no exact constant-primer or identifier match. COPE v1.2.5 was used to merge the high-quality paired reads, and each unique nucleotide sequence was defined as a clonotype. MiTCR v1.1 was used to align clonotypes to the IMGT TRBV, TRBD and TRBJ reference segments. The analysis included only V-J combinations with a frequency above 0.0001, which together covered roughly 99% of the repertoires. The TCS score was defined as F50 (clonal expansion) divided by E x V (chaos), with BLOSUM62-based TCRdist calculated between CDR3 peptides within each V-J. Welch's t-statistics and random forest reduced roughly 540 V-J features to roughly 13, which were used in a naive Bayes classifier (R e1071). The public reads were reanalyzed by TCRdb: fastp trimming at Q25, MiXCR alignment, in-frame beta chains only. Entries that share a CDR3 protein sequence are merged under the most common genes and DNA. These V and J calls rely on TCRdb rather than the paper's analysis. This sample gives about 640,000 distinct CDR3 sequences in total; 20% to 25% of them show up just once. Under 35% of the sample is in the top ten clones.

The germline V gene yields SGHAT for CDR1 and FQNNGV for CDR2. The junction carries 18 bases between V and J, which are trimmed by 2 bases and 5 bases respectively. The cysteine opens and the phenylalanine closes a CDR3 of 16 amino acids. Only the CDR3 DNA stays, 48 bases, in frame from base 1. The sample was blood. The chain couples TRBV11-2 to TRBJ1-1; TRBD1 is a possible D gene, resting on 5 matching bases. The sequence was collected from a man aged 25-45 years with Graves' ophthalmopathy. This receptor has the CDR3 CASSLTWGVRRTEAFF. In nucleotides, the sequence is TGTGCCAGCAGCTTAACTTGGGGGGTTAGACGTACTGAAGCTTTCTTT.